The 21 T cell receptor beta chains reported below all come from one sample, sequenced in a study of lymphopenia after photon versus proton radiotherapy. TCRdb keeps only in-frame clones here, not all; method: immunoSEQ multiplex PCR. The repertoire holds more than 25,000 clones, with roughly 90% as singletons. This sample comprised peripheral blood, obtained from a patient treated with photon-based radiotherapy. Receptors originate from a woman aged 50 to 60 with pancreatic cancer.

The genes are TRBV5-4 and TRBJ2-7, with 7 bases identical to TRBD1. The CDR3 sequence is 12 residues long. The V gene end was trimmed by 4 bases and the J gene end by 7 bases; junction bases not matched to a gene: 5. CDR1 is SGHNT and CDR2 is YYREEE in the germline V gene (reference sequence). CDR3 region: CASSDRVGEQYF. In DNA, the CDR3 is TGTGCCAGCAGCGACAGGGTGGGGGAGCAGTACTTC.

The J gene is TRBJ2-7, the V gene TRBV5-3; 9 nucleotides match TRBD1. TRBV5-3 is given ORF status, its function remaining uncertain. The V gene end was trimmed by 4 bases and the J gene end by 3 bases; junction bases not matched to a gene: 8. The CDR3 has 15 residues. This CDR3 is CARSRNGTGFYEQYF. The CDR3 DNA follows: TGTGCCAGAAGCCGCAATGGGACAGGGTTCTACGAGCAGTACTTC.

This chain links TRBV7-2 with TRBJ2-1, with 10 bases fitting TRBD2. The germline V gene has CDR1 SGHTA and CDR2 FQGNSA. This CDR3 spans 16 amino acids. Trimming took 6 bases from V and 6 from J; bases not matched to a gene: 11. Here the CDR3 reads CASSPQGLAGVNEQFF. The CDR3 coding sequence is TGTGCCAGCAGTCCGCAGGGGCTAGCGGGAGTCAATGAGCAGTTCTTC.

The V call is TRBV9, the J call TRBJ1-1; 10 bases are a match to TRBD1. The V gene's germline CDR1 is SGDLS and CDR2 YYNGEE. The CDR3 loop spans 15 amino acids. The V segment lost 4 bases and the J segment 4 bases; nucleotides outside the gene matches: 7. Here the CDR3 reads CASSPQRDRGTEAFF. CDR3 DNA: TGTGCCAGCAGCCCACAGAGGGACAGGGGCACTGAAGCTTTCTTT.

This chain connects TRBV6-5 to TRBJ2-3, with TRBD2 identical over 8 bases. Germline assignment: CDR1 MNHEY and CDR2 SVGAGI. The CDR3 length is 15 residues. Trimming at V came to 6 bases and at J to 1 base, leaving 6 bases not matched to a gene. This CDR3 is CASRGSSGGTDTQYF. DNA for the CDR3: TGTGCCAGCAGAGGCAGTAGCGGGGGCACAGATACGCAGTATTTT.

This rearrangement joins TRBV5-1 to TRBJ1-2, with TRBD1 matching over 9 bases. The CDR3 consists of 15 residues. The ends lost 3 bases at V and 2 bases at J; junction bases unmatched: 5. CDR1 is SGHRS, CDR2 YFSETQ, per germline. The CDR3 loop reads CASSYYGQGNYGYTF. The CDR3 DNA follows: TGCGCCAGCAGCTACTACGGACAGGGGAACTATGGCTACACCTTC.

This chain joins TRBV19 and TRBJ2-2; 15 bases align to TRBD2. CDR3 length: 17 amino acids. The V segment lost 4 bases and the J segment 6 bases; nucleotides outside the gene matches: 6. Germline V gene data show CDR1 as LNHDA and CDR2 as SQIVND (reference sequence). The CDR3 loop reads CASSTRTSGRAAGELFF. CDR3 nucleotide sequence: TGTGCCAGTAGTACTAGGACTAGCGGGAGGGCCGCCGGGGAGCTGTTTTTT. Complete variable domain (other parts from reference TRBV19 and TRBJ2-2): DGGITQSPKYLFRKEGQNVTLSCEQNLNHDAMYWYRQDPGQGLRLIYYSQIVNDFQKGDIAEGYSVSREKKESFPLTVTSAQKNPTAFYLCASSTRTSGRAAGELFFGEGSRLTVL.

The chain joins TRBV10-3 to TRBJ2-1; TRBD2 matches 9 bases. The CDR3 runs 24 residues. Looked up from germline, CDR1 is ENHRY and CDR2 is SYGVKD. The V and J ends lost 0 bases and 0 bases, in that order; junction bases with no gene match: 24. The CDR3 sequence is CAISESGGPPGTSLGSSSYNEQFF. In DNA form, the CDR3 reads TGTGCCATCAGTGAGTCGGGGGGCCCCCCCGGGACTAGCTTGGGTTCAAGCTCCTACAATGAGCAGTTCTTC.

This clone was observed a single time. The CDR3 reads CASSPGGGNYGYTF. The CDR3 DNA reads as TGCGCCAGCAGCCCTGGTGGAGGGAACTATGGCTACACCTTC. The gene calls are TRBV5-1 and TRBJ1-2, with D unclear. Between the trimmed V and J ends, which lost 4 bases and 2 bases, there was a span of 12 bases. CDR1 and CDR2 (germline): SGHRS, YFSETQ. There are 14 residues in the CDR3.

The DNA of the CDR3 is TGTGCCAGCAGTTACTCACGGACCGGCACTGAAGCTTTCTTT. This codes for CASSYSRTGTEAFF. The rearrangement joins TRBV6-5 to TRBJ1-1; no reliable D call. The V and J ends lost 0 bases and 4 bases respectively, with 9 bases between them. Germline V lookup: CDR1 MNHEY, CDR2 SVGAGI. There are 14 residues in the CDR3.

This chain joins TRBV7-2 and TRBJ2-1; D assignment may be TRBD1 or TRBD2 (5 bases each). CDR1 SGHTA and CDR2 FQGNSA come from the germline V gene. V dropped 1 base and J dropped 7 bases, with 14 bases sitting between them. The CDR3 runs to 15 residues. Here the CDR3 reads CASSLGVGVGNEQFF. CDR3 DNA sequence: TGTGCCAGCAGCTTAGGTGTGGGGGTGGGGAATGAGCAGTTCTTC.

The chain combines TRBV2 with TRBJ2-2; the match to TRBD2 covers 11 bases. The trim removed 6 bases at V and 4 bases at J, leaving 4 bases unmatched. The CDR3 consists of 15 residues. Per the germline V gene, CDR1 is SNHLY and CDR2 is FYNNEI. The CDR3: CASSVAGGGTGELFF. CDR3 bases: TGTGCCAGCAGCGTAGCGGGAGGGGGCACCGGGGAGCTGTTTTTT.

This chain joins TRBV7-2 and TRBJ1-5; 8 bases match TRBD1. V dropped 2 bases and J dropped 3; count of bases not matched to a gene: 6. Germline CDR1 and CDR2: SGHTA and FQGNSA. The CDR3 sequence is 16 residues long. The CDR3 DNA follows: TGTGCCAGCAGCTTAACCGGGACAGGATACAATCAGCCCCAGCATTTT. It specifies CASSLTGTGYNQPQHF.

The J gene is TRBJ2-5, the V gene TRBV11-2, with D perhaps matching TRBD2 (8 bases). The CDR3 runs to 16 residues. Germline V gene data show CDR1 as SGHAT and CDR2 as FQNNGV. V lost 4 bases, J lost 0 bases, and 15 bases lay in between. DNA for the CDR3: TGTGCCAGCAGCTCGATAGCGGGACAGCACCAAGAGACCCAGTACTTC. Amino acid sequence: CASSSIAGQHQETQYF.

This clone showed up just a few times. The chain combines TRBV5-4 with TRBJ2-1; D not certain. Germline values: CDR1 SGHNT, CDR2 YYREEE (reference sequence). The CDR3 totals 13 residues. Trimming pared 0 bases from V and 10 bases from J, leaving 11 bases between. Here the CDR3 DNA reads TGTGCCAGCAGCTTGGGGGGTTTTAGGGAGCAGTTCTTC. Its protein is CASSLGGFREQFF.

The chain has TRBV29-1 and TRBJ2-1; TRBD1 matches 7 bases. CDR1 and CDR2 (germline): SQVTM, ANQGSEA. The trim removed 3 bases at V and 4 bases at J, leaving 9 bases unmatched. This CDR3 contains 15 residues. The CDR3 region is CSVDVTGLSYNEQFF. The CDR3 DNA is TGCAGCGTTGATGTGACAGGGTTATCGTACAATGAGCAGTTCTTC.

The gene calls are TRBV7-9 and TRBJ2-1; no reliable D call. CDR1 is SEHNR, CDR2 FQNEAQ, per germline (reference sequence). The CDR3 extends over 12 amino acids. Trimming stripped 5 bases from V and 10 bases from J, with 12 bases between. The CDR3 loop is CASSGRLAEQFF. CDR3 nucleotide sequence: TGTGCCAGCAGCGGCCGACTGGCCGAGCAGTTCTTC.

This chain links TRBV29-1 with TRBJ1-5; D might be TRBD1 (6 bases). Germline V gene lookup returns CDR1 SQVTM and CDR2 ANQGSEA. V lost 6 bases, J lost 7 bases, and 16 bases lay in between. There are 13 residues in the CDR3. The chain's CDR3 is CSVIGGGGQPQHF. The DNA of the CDR3 is TGCAGCGTCATAGGGGGGGGAGGGCAGCCCCAGCATTTT.

The chain combines TRBV6-1 with TRBJ2-7, with TRBD2 as a possible D gene (5 bases). The CDR3 is made up of 14 amino acids. V was cut by 5 bases and J by 0 bases, with 11 bases left in between. Germline CDR1 MNHNS, CDR2 SASEGT. The DNA for the CDR3 is TGTGCCAGCAGTAGAGGGCTAGCCTCCTACGAGCAGTACTTC. It yields the protein CASSRGLASYEQYF.

The V and J genes are TRBV6-5 and TRBJ1-4; D is undetermined. The germline gives CDR1 MNHEY, CDR2 SVGAGI. V was trimmed by 0 bases and J by 1 base, leaving 0 bases between them. There are 13 residues in the CDR3. The CDR3 bases are TGTGCCAGCAGTTACTCAACTAATGAAAAACTGTTTTTT. It specifies CASSYSTNEKLFF.

This sequence joins TRBV25-1 and TRBJ2-1; D gene unclear. The CDR3 has 14 amino acids. V dropped 5 bases and J dropped 11 bases, with 19 bases sitting between them. Germline V CDR1 and CDR2: MGHDK, SYGVNS. The CDR3 loop reads CASSSPGSQWKQFF. The CDR3 DNA follows: TGTGCCAGCAGTTCACCCGGGTCACAATGGAAGCAGTTCTTC.